This TCR beta chain comes out of a study of T-cell reconstitution after alpha-beta-depleted transplantation in children. Broader study findings: Expanded graft clones, several hundred of them, were reportedly the source of alpha-beta T cells about two months after transplant. Surviving recipient cells, namely T cells and thymic progenitors, were the source of high day-60 TCRbeta diversity in some patients. Counts and diversity of T cells one year after transplant came mostly from newly produced T cells.

From germline, CDR1 is MGHRA and CDR2 YSYEKL. This CDR3 comprises 17 residues. Between the trimmed V and J ends, which lost 4 bases and 3 bases, there was a span of 20 bases. Unique molecular identifiers featured in how the TCRbeta library was prepared. MiXCR, run by TCRdb on the PCR reads, gives a single entry per CDR3 protein. The sample has approximately 230,000 distinct CDR3 sequences, 20% to 30% seen once. This clonotype was detected once. Its antigen is undetermined. The clonotype was recovered from a female patient aged 2 to 10 who had a stem cell transplant for congenital amegakaryocytic thrombocytopenia, so the T cells may come from the graft donor. The starting material was PBMCs, mostly from graft donor cells, obtained 360 days after TCRalphabeta/CD19-depleted stem cell transplant. The gene calls are TRBV4-1 and TRBJ2-3, with D perhaps matching TRBD1 (6 bases). The CDR3 loop reads CASSRPTVTGKTDTQYF. CDR3 DNA sequence: TGCGCCAGCAGCCGCCCCACTGTTACAGGGAAAACAGATACGCAGTATTTT.